Listed here are 29 T cell receptor beta chains from one sample, sequenced in a study of a mutant IDH1 vaccine in newly diagnosed glioma. Noted time point: week 47, end of study. A single vaccine dose contained 300 ug of mutant IDH1 20-mer peptide, and topical imiquimod was used with it. The table came from immunoSEQ multiplex PCR; TCRdb's copy has only in-frame clones and leaves some out. The sample has about 90,000 clones; approximately 89% are singletons. For these receptors, no antigen is known. The sequenced sample was PBMCs, obtained from a glioma patient whose treatment included an IDH1 peptide vaccine. The receptors shown here come from a woman between 45 and 60 years old with glioma.

This clone was seen a few times. The rearrangement uses TRBV19 and TRBJ1-5; 8 bases are shared with TRBD1. CDR3 length: 15 amino acids. In germline, CDR1 is LNHDA, CDR2 SQIVND (reference sequence). J gave up 5 bases and V 3 bases, and 6 bases lay outside the gene matches. The CDR3 region is CASSIRRGQDQPQHF. CDR3 nucleotides: TGTGCCAGTAGTATCCGCCGGGGACAGGATCAGCCCCAGCATTTT.

This chain links TRBV7-9 with TRBJ2-7; 8 bases align to TRBD1. Germline V gene lookup returns CDR1 SEHNR and CDR2 FQNEAQ (reference sequence). The CDR3 length is 15 residues. V lost 6 bases to trimming and J lost 6 bases; unmatched junction nucleotides: 13. The CDR3 protein is CASSSSAGTGSEQYF. The CDR3 bases are TGTGCCAGCAGTTCCTCGGCCGGGACAGGCTCCGAGCAGTACTTC.

The chain carries TRBV18 and TRBJ2-7, with 12 bases that match TRBD1. Germline lookup yields CDR1 KGHSH and CDR2 LQKENI. Trimming took 3 bases from V and 3 from J; bases not matched to a gene: 9. The CDR3 is made up of 17 amino acids. The CDR3 DNA reads as TGTGCCAGCTCACCGGGACAGGGGGCAAGAGGTATCTACGAGCAGTACTTC. It is translated as CASSPGQGARGIYEQYF.

V usage is TRBV11-2 and J usage is TRBJ1-2, with a possible D match to TRBD1 (6 bases). CDR1 and CDR2 (germline): SGHAT, FQNNGV. With 2 bases removed from V and 3 bases from J, the gap between germline ends came to 7 bases. CDR3 size: 13 residues. The CDR3 region is CASSLRQDYGYTF. The CDR3, as DNA: TGTGCCAGCAGCTTAAGACAGGACTATGGCTACACCTTC.

This chain links TRBV7-6 with TRBJ2-5; D gene uncertain. V lost 5 bases and J 2 bases, leaving 9 bases between the germline ends. This CDR3 has 13 amino acids. Germline V gene lookup returns CDR1 SGHVS and CDR2 FNYEAQ. The CDR3 here is CASSTTRQETQYF. For the CDR3, the DNA is TGTGCCAGCAGCACGACAAGGCAAGAGACCCAGTACTTC.

DNA for the CDR3: TGTGCCAGCAGACCCGCTCTCGGAGCAGAGACCCAGTACTTC. As protein: CASRPALGAETQYF. This sequence joins TRBV6-5 and TRBJ2-5; D gene uncertain. The CDR3 loop spans 14 amino acids. Germline CDR1 MNHEY, CDR2 SVGAGI. V was trimmed by 6 bases and J by 4 bases, leaving 15 bases between them.

The V call is TRBV5-1, the J call TRBJ1-5, with D perhaps matching TRBD1 (6 bases). Germline loops: CDR1 SGHRS, CDR2 YFSETQ. This CDR3 has 13 amino acids. V lost 3 bases and J lost 5, with 9 bases in between. The CDR3 DNA follows: TGCGCCAGCAGCTCAGGGGTTGATCAGCCCCAGCATTTT. It codes for CASSSGVDQPQHF.

The chain combines TRBV18 with TRBJ2-3; tentatively, D is TRBD2 (6 bases). The CDR3 has 14 amino acids. Per the germline V gene, CDR1 is KGHSH and CDR2 is LQKENI. V lost 3 bases and J 3 bases, leaving 10 bases between the germline ends. The CDR3 DNA is TGTGCCAGCTCACCCGGACTAACGACAGATACGCAGTATTTT. This gives the protein CASSPGLTTDTQYF. The variable domain in full, with the rest retrieved from reference TRBV18 and TRBJ2-3, is NAGVMQNPRHLVRRRGQEARLRCSPMKGHSHVYWYRQLPEEGLKFMVYLQKENIIDESGMPKERFSAEFPKEGPSILRIQQVVRGDSAAYFCASSPGLTTDTQYFGPGTRLTVL.

V usage is TRBV28 and J usage is TRBJ2-1; TRBD2 matches at 9 bases. CDR3 size: 15 residues. The V segment lost 7 bases and the J segment 8 bases; nucleotides outside the gene matches: 12. Per germline, CDR1 MDHEN and CDR2 SYDVKM. The CDR3 nucleotides are TGTGCCAGCACCTCCCCGGCGGGAGGGCCGGATGAGCAGTTCTTC. Translated, it gives CASTSPAGGPDEQFF.

The chain links TRBV27 to TRBJ2-1; 7 nucleotides match TRBD2. This CDR3 is built from 15 residues. The V gene's germline CDR1 is MNHEY and CDR2 SMNVEV (reference sequence). Trimming removed 6 bases from V and 5 bases from J; junction bases left unmatched: 10. CDR3 coding DNA: TGTGCCAGCAGACCCGGGACTACCCTCAACAATGAGCAGTTCTTC. Translated: CASRPGTTLNNEQFF.

A few counts support this clone. The chain combines TRBV25-1 with TRBJ2-5; D ambiguous. Germline CDR1 reads MGHDK; CDR2 reads SYGVNS. This CDR3 has 11 residues. V gave up 8 bases and J gave up 4 bases, with 8 bases separating them. CDR3 nucleotide sequence: TGTGCCAGCTCCCCGAGAGAGACCCAGTACTTC. This translates into CASSPRETQYF.

This clone was seen only once. This chain links TRBV9 with TRBJ1-6, with 7 bases that match TRBD1. V trimming: 3 bases; J trimming: 7 bases; junction bases outside the gene matches: 10. Germline V lookup: CDR1 SGDLS, CDR2 YYNGEE. CDR3 size: 16 residues. The CDR3 reads CASSGQRQGRNSPLHF. The CDR3 bases are TGTGCCAGCAGCGGCCAGAGACAGGGCCGAAATTCACCCCTCCACTTT.

The rearrangement uses TRBV6-5 and TRBJ2-1, with D unclear. Germline assignment: CDR1 MNHEY and CDR2 SVGAGI. The CDR3 spans 14 residues. V lost 0 bases and J 7 bases, leaving 10 bases between the germline ends. CDR3 sequence (DNA): TGTGCCAGCAGTTACTCGTACGCGCGTAATGAGCAGTTCTTC. As protein: CASSYSYARNEQFF.

CDR3 nucleotide sequence: TGTGCCAGCAGTTACTACCTAGCGCAGGACGGGGAGCTGTTTTTT. Its translation: CASSYYLAQDGELFF. The chain links TRBV6-6 to TRBJ2-2; weak D call: TRBD2 (6 bases). The CDR3 is 15 residues long. Germline CDR1 reads MNHNY; CDR2 reads SVGAGI (reference sequence). V lost 1 base and J 7 bases, leaving 13 bases between the germline ends.

This chain joins TRBV4-1 and TRBJ2-7; D gene ambiguous. V dropped 1 base and J dropped 0 bases, with 10 bases sitting between them. Germline-derived CDR1 and CDR2 are MGHRA and YSYEKL. The CDR3 consists of 15 residues. The CDR3 DNA follows: TGCGCCAGCAGCCAAGGGACGGGTAGCTCCTACGAGCAGTACTTC. Amino acid sequence: CASSQGTGSSYEQYF.

The CDR3 region is CASGTGSGPDTQYF. CDR3 nucleotides: TGTGCCAGCGGGACAGGTTCAGGGCCAGATACGCAGTATTTT. V gene TRBV5-4 combines with J gene TRBJ2-3; 8 bases align to TRBD1. This CDR3 region has 14 residues. CDR1 and CDR2 (germline): SGHNT, YYREEE (reference sequence). V lost 7 bases and J lost 4; bases outside the gene matches: 8.

The chain recombines TRBV5-1 with TRBJ1-5, with D unclear. CDR1 is SGHRS, CDR2 YFSETQ, per germline. V lost 0 bases, J lost 0 bases, and 7 bases lay in between. The length of the CDR3 is 15 residues. The CDR3 nucleotides are TGCGCCAGCAGCTTGGATGGGGTTAGCAATCAGCCCCAGCATTTT. It specifies CASSLDGVSNQPQHF.

The chain uses TRBV11-2 and TRBJ1-6; D may be TRBD1 (6 bases). The CDR3 covers 15 residues. CDR1 is SGHAT, CDR2 FQNNGV, per germline. V lost 5 bases and J lost 10, with 18 bases in between. The DNA for the CDR3 is TGTGCCAGCAGCCCGGGGCCTTCTACAGGGTCACCCCTCCACTTT. Residues: CASSPGPSTGSPLHF.

The chain's CDR3 is CARGEGGELFF. As DNA, the CDR3 is TGTGCCCGAGGAGAGGGCGGGGAGCTGTTTTTT. V is TRBV30 and J is TRBJ2-2; D may be TRBD2 (5 bases). The V and J ends lost 8 bases and 7 bases respectively, with 11 bases between them. This CDR3 has 11 amino acids. The V gene's germline CDR1 is GTSNPN and CDR2 SVGIG (reference sequence). The variable domain in full, completed from reference TRBV30 and TRBJ2-2, reads SQTIHQWPATLVQPVGSPLSLECTVEGTSNPNLYWYRQAAGRGLQLLFYSVGIGQISSEVPQNLSASRPQDRQFILSSKKLLLSDSGFYLCARGEGGELFFGEGSRLTVL.

This chain links TRBV7-2 with TRBJ2-3; D is ambiguous. CDR3 length: 16 amino acids. Trimming took 0 bases from V and 1 from J, leaving 11 bases between them. Germline loops: CDR1 SGHTA, CDR2 FQGNSA. This CDR3 reads CASSLAPPRRTDTQYF. The CDR3 DNA sequence: TGTGCCAGCAGCTTAGCACCACCTCGTCGCACAGATACGCAGTATTTT.

V and J are TRBV11-2 and TRBJ2-7, with TRBD2 identical over 7 bases. Germline V gives CDR1 SGHAT, CDR2 FQNNGV. This CDR3 has 14 residues. After removal of 3 bases from V and 0 bases from J, the junction contained 2 bases not matched to a gene. CDR3 sequence reads: CASSFRDYSYEQYF. The CDR3 DNA reads as TGTGCCAGCAGCTTCCGGGACTACTCCTACGAGCAGTACTTC.

The chain joins TRBV27 to TRBJ1-2, with D unresolved. Per the germline V gene, CDR1 is MNHEY and CDR2 is SMNVEV (reference sequence). V lost 4 bases, J lost 4 bases, and 10 bases lay in between. This CDR3 is 13 amino acids long. In DNA, the CDR3 is TGTGCCAGCAGTTCATCGTTAGGCTATGGCTACACCTTC. It encodes CASSSSLGYGYTF.

A word on this clone: One junction end does not reproduce the germline sequence, and a read error may be involved. The CDR3: CASSEYEQYF. CDR3 DNA: TGTGCTAGCAGTGAGTACGAGCAGTACTTC. The genes are TRBV7-7 and TRBJ2-7; D remains unclear. Germline V gives CDR1 SSHAT, CDR2 FNYEAQ (reference sequence). The CDR3 has 10 amino acids. The entire variable domain, with the rest obtained from reference TRBV7-7 and TRBJ2-7, is as follows: GAGVSQSPRYKVTKRGQDVTLRCDPISSHATLYWYQQALGQGPEFLTYFNYEAQPDKSGLPSDRFSAERPEGSISTLTIQRTEQRDSAMYRCASSEYEQYFGPGTRLTVT.

The chain uses TRBV29-1 and TRBJ2-7; 14 bases match TRBD2. The CDR3 is made up of 17 amino acids. The V segment lost 4 bases and the J segment 3 bases; nucleotides outside the gene matches: 11. Germline V gene sequence: CDR1 SQVTM, CDR2 ANQGSEA. The CDR3 DNA reads as TGCAGCGTTGTCCGGGGACTAGCGGGAGCGGGGGTCTACGAGCAGTACTTC. Protein sequence: CSVVRGLAGAGVYEQYF.

As concerns this clone: This CDR3 is also generated by other DNA sequences in the sample. The V call is TRBV7-9, the J call TRBJ2-6; maybe TRBD1 (5 bases). V was cut by 1 base and J by 1 base, with 8 bases left in between. The CDR3 spans 16 residues. CDR1 and CDR2 (germline): SEHNR, FQNEAQ (reference sequence). DNA for the CDR3: TGTGCCAGCAGCTTAGGAGCAGGGTCTGGGGCCAACGTCCTGACTTTC. It is translated as CASSLGAGSGANVLTF. Full variable domain (remainder filled in from reference TRBV7-9 and TRBJ2-6): DTGVSQNPRHKITKRGQNVTFRCDPISEHNRLYWYRQTLGQGPEFLTYFQNEAQLEKSRLLSDRFSAERPKGSFSTLEIQRTEQGDSAMYLCASSLGAGSGANVLTFGAGSRLTVL.

This sequence joins TRBV18 and TRBJ1-1; a weak D match, TRBD1 (5 bases). This CDR3 has 17 amino acids. Between the trimmed V and J ends, which lost 3 bases and 0 bases, there was a span of 17 bases. Looked up from germline, CDR1 is KGHSH and CDR2 is LQKENI. This CDR3 reads CASSPSPLPDMNTEAFF. The CDR3 nucleotides read TGTGCCAGCTCACCCTCCCCCCTCCCGGACATGAACACTGAAGCTTTCTTT.

The chain combines TRBV11-3 with TRBJ2-1; 10 bases fit TRBD2. The CDR3 extends over 16 amino acids. V shed 5 bases and J 1 base; nucleotides not matched to a gene: 5. Germline lookup yields CDR1 SGHNT and CDR2 YENEEA. In nucleotides, the CDR3 is TGTGCCAGCAGCCCAGGACTAGCGGAGTCCTACAATGAGCAGTTCTTC. It codes for CASSPGLAESYNEQFF.

The rearrangement joins TRBV28 to TRBJ1-3; 10 bases match TRBD1. The CDR3 totals 17 residues. Germline V lookup: CDR1 MDHEN, CDR2 SYDVKM. The V gene end was trimmed by 6 bases and the J gene end by 0 bases; junction bases not matched to a gene: 8. This CDR3 reads CASRAGTGVTSGNTIYF. The CDR3 DNA reads TGTGCCAGCAGAGCCGGGACAGGGGTGACCTCTGGAAACACCATATATTTT.

The chain employs TRBV25-1 and TRBJ2-1; possibly TRBD2 for D (6 bases). Trimming left V 6 bases short and J 5 bases short, with 11 bases between. This CDR3 has 13 amino acids. The germline V gene encodes CDR1 MGHDK and CDR2 SYGVNS. The CDR3 region is CASSLGGDNEQFF. CDR3 nucleotides: TGTGCCAGCAGCCTTGGAGGGGACAATGAGCAGTTCTTC.